Below are 8 T cell receptor beta chains sequenced from a single sample in a study of cytomegalovirus exposure and HLA in healthy donors (TCRdb year 2017). Library preparation used the immunoSEQ multiplex PCR assay. Here the immuneACCESS table is served through TCRdb, limited to in-frame sequences with V and J called. Missing clones are a known gap in these copies; in checked studies unresolved V genes cover under half, and the rest lacks a known reason. Present in this sample are approximately 260,000 clones, 86% of which were seen just once. The top ten constitute approximately 1% of the sample. Input material: PBMCs. The source of these receptors is a woman under 30 in good health and CMV-seronegative.

The CDR3 spells CSVDSGQGADTQYF. CDR3 sequence (DNA): TGCAGCGTTGATTCGGGACAGGGCGCAGATACGCAGTATTTT. The chain recombines TRBV29-1 with TRBJ2-3, with 9 bases fitting TRBD1. Trimming cost V 3 bases and J 4 bases; bases outside gene matches: 5. Germline V gives CDR1 SQVTM, CDR2 ANQGSEA. The CDR3 has 14 residues.

The rearrangement joins TRBV6-6 to TRBJ2-7; 8 bases fit TRBD2. The CDR3 covers 14 residues. Trimming removed 8 bases from V and 2 bases from J; junction bases left unmatched: 8. From germline, CDR1 is MNHNY and CDR2 SVGAGI (reference sequence). As DNA, the CDR3 is TGTGCCAGCGGTCCCAGCGGGAGCGCCTACGAGCAGTACTTC. It encodes CASGPSGSAYEQYF.

This chain links TRBV29-1 with TRBJ2-1; D possibly corresponds to TRBD2 (7 bases). Germline V gives CDR1 SQVTM, CDR2 ANQGSEA. V dropped 6 bases and J dropped 7 bases, with 22 bases sitting between them. The CDR3 runs 15 residues. CDR3 sequence reads: CSVGGGQGPKNEQFF. CDR3 sequence (DNA): TGCAGCGTAGGGGGAGGGCAGGGGCCGAAAAATGAGCAGTTCTTC.

This clone was observed once. This chain links TRBV7-9 with TRBJ1-5, with D unclear. The CDR3 has 14 amino acids. Germline assignment: CDR1 SEHNR and CDR2 FQNEAQ (reference sequence). Deletions cut 1 base from V and 4 bases from J, with 8 bases between. The CDR3 region is CASSLVGVNQPQHF. For the CDR3, the DNA is TGTGCCAGCAGCTTAGTAGGAGTTAATCAGCCCCAGCATTTT.

The CDR3 nucleotides are TGTGCCAGCAGTCCCAGGACAGTCACTGAAGCTTTCTTT. Translated: CASSPRTVTEAFF. V gene TRBV27 combines with J gene TRBJ1-1, with D possibly matching TRBD1 (6 bases). This CDR3 is 13 amino acids long. CDR1 MNHEY and CDR2 SMNVEV come from the germline V gene (reference sequence). The germline V and J ends were trimmed by 5 bases and 4 bases, with 11 bases remaining between them.

This sequence joins TRBV7-9 and TRBJ2-7, with a possible D match to TRBD2 (5 bases). This CDR3 contains 17 residues. Trimming stripped 5 bases from V and 3 bases from J, with 23 bases between. CDR1 is SEHNR, CDR2 FQNEAQ, per germline (reference sequence). The CDR3 DNA sequence: TGTGCCAGCAGCCCGCCGGTAAGGGAGTCGGCGTACTACGAGCAGTACTTC. This translates into CASSPPVRESAYYEQYF.

A single count supports this clone. The chain links TRBV6-6 to TRBJ2-7; possibly TRBD2 for D (6 bases). The CDR3 length is 15 residues. Trimming pared 5 bases from V and 6 bases from J, leaving 20 bases between. Germline values: CDR1 MNHNY, CDR2 SVGAGI (reference sequence). CDR3 nucleotides: TGTGCCAGCAGTAACCGTGCCGGGACTCGGTTCGAGCAGTACTTC. It translates to CASSNRAGTRFEQYF.

The chain couples TRBV29-1 to TRBJ2-1; D ambiguous. This CDR3 is 11 amino acids long. Trimming removed 4 bases from V and 3 bases from J, with 4 bases in between. Per the germline V gene, CDR1 is SQVTM and CDR2 is ANQGSEA. CDR3 nucleotides: TGCAGCGTTGGAGGCTACAATGAGCAGTTCTTC. Translating gives CSVGGYNEQFF.